A selection of T cell receptor beta chains follows, all from one sample in a study of blood T cell repertoires in COVID-19. Here immunoSEQ multiplex PCR was the method, and the copy in TCRdb shows in-frame clones only, minus some. The data hold around 140,000 clones, with 70% to 90% observed a single time. The sequencing input was PBMCs or T cells enriched from blood (not recorded which). These TCRs come from a man aged 50 or older who had recovered from COVID-19. CDR3s include the opening cysteine and the closing phenylalanine or tryptophan. D genes are given only for firm matches. Clone size is shown for a subset of rows, as once, few, many or a class of expanded clone.

TRBD1,TRBV24-1,once,TRBJ2-3,11,TGTGCCACCAGCCGGGACAGAACGCAGTATTTT,CATSRDRTQYF
TRBD1,TRBV5-1,NA,TRBJ2-1,15,TGCGCCAGCAGTCCCGGGACAGGGGGCTTCAATGAGCAGTTCTTC,CASSPGTGGFNEQFF
TRBD1,TRBV5-5,NA,TRBJ2-7,15,TGTGCCAGCAGCTCCGGGACAGAAGTCTCCTACGAGCAGTACTTC,CASSSGTEVSYEQYF
NA,TRBV27,NA,TRBJ2-6,15,TGTGCCAGCAGTTTTGGGGGGTCCGGGGCCAACGTCCTGACTTTC,CASSFGGSGANVLTF
NA,TRBV7-9,NA,TRBJ1-4,17,TGTGCCAGCACCGAAGGGTCAGAAATTGCAACTAATGAAAAACTGTTTTTT,CASTEGSEIATNEKLFF
TRBD1,TRBV28,once,TRBJ2-2,15,TGTGCCAGCAGTGAGACAGGGGGGGTCACCGGGGAGCTGTTTTTT,CASSETGGVTGELFF
NA,TRBV25-1,NA,TRBJ1-2,15,TGTGCCAGCAGTCTCTGGGACGAAGGGGGTTATGGCTACACCTTC,CASSLWDEGGYGYTF
TRBD1,TRBV2,NA,TRBJ1-2,14,TGTGCCAGCAGCGGGACAGGGGGCGCGTTGGGCTACACCTTC,CASSGTGGALGYTF
TRBD2,TRBV5-4,few,TRBJ2-7,12,TGTGCCAGCAGTTGGGCGGGAGGCGAGCAGTACTTC,CASSWAGGEQYF
TRBD2,TRBV19,NA,TRBJ2-4,18,TGTGCCAGTAGTGTCGACCGAACTAGCGGGAGAGCCAAAAACATTCAGTACTTC,CASSVDRTSGRAKNIQYF